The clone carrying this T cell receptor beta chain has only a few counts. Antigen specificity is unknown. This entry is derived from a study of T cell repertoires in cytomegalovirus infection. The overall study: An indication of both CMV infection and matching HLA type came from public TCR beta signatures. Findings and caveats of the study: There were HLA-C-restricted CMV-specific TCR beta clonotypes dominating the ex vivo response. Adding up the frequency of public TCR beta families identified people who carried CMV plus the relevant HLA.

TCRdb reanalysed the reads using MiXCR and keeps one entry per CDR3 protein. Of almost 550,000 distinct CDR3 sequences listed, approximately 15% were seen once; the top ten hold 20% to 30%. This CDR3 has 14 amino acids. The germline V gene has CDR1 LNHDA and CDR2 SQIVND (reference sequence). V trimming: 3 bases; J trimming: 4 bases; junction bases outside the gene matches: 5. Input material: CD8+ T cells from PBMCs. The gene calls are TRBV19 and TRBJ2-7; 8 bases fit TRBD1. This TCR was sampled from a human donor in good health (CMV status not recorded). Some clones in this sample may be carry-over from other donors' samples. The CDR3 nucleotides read TGTGCCAGTAGTATCCGGACAGGGCCTTACGAGCAGTACTTC. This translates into CASSIRTGPYEQYF.